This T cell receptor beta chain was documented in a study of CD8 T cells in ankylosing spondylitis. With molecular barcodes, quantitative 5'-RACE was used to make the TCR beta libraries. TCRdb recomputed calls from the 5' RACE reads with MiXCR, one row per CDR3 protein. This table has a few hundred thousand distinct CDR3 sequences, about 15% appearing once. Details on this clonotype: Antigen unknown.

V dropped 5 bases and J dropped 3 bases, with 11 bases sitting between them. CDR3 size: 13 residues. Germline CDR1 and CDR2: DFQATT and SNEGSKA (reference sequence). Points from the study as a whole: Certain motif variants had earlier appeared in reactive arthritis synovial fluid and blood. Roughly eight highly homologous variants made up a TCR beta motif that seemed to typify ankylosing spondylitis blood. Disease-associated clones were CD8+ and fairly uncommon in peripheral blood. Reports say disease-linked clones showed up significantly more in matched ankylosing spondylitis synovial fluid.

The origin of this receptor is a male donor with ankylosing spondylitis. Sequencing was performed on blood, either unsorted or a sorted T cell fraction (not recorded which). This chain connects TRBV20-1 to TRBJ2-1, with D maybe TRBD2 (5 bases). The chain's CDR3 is CSAPDTSYNEQFF. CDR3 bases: TGCAGTGCTCCAGATACTAGCTACAATGAGCAGTTCTTC.